The 14 T cell receptor beta chains given below trace back to one sample, sequenced in a study of radiotherapy plus CTLA-4 blockade in lung cancer. The assay was immunoSEQ multiplex PCR, and TCRdb's table has in-frame clones only and misses some. The sample has about 19,000 clones, more than 70% seen once. Sequenced material: peripheral blood, taken from a patient treated with radiotherapy plus ipilimumab. The receptor source for this set is a human donor with non-small cell lung cancer whose response to radiotherapy plus ipilimumab could not be evaluated.

The chain has TRBV13 and TRBJ2-7, with 10 bases fitting TRBD1. V lost 3 bases to trimming and J lost 3 bases; unmatched junction nucleotides: 2. Germline V CDR1 and CDR2: PRHDT, FYEKMQ (reference sequence). The CDR3 is 14 amino acids. CDR3 sequence: CASSLDRGIYEQYF. The CDR3 DNA sequence: TGTGCCAGCAGCTTGGACAGGGGGATCTACGAGCAGTACTTC.

The chain employs TRBV7-9 and TRBJ2-5; 13 bases map to TRBD2. The V gene end was trimmed by 5 bases and the J gene end by 7 bases; junction bases not matched to a gene: 10. Germline V gene data show CDR1 as SEHNR and CDR2 as FQNEAQ (reference sequence). The CDR3 runs 16 residues. CDR3 coding DNA: TGTGCCAGCAGCGACCGACTAGCGGGGGGCCTGGGGACCCAGTACTTC. Protein product: CASSDRLAGGLGTQYF.

J is TRBJ1-1 and V is TRBV5-1, with a weak D call TRBD1 (5 bases). Per germline, CDR1 SGHRS and CDR2 YFSETQ. V lost 2 bases to trimming and J lost 1 base, with 9 bases between them. This CDR3 region has 14 residues. CDR3 bases: TGCGCCAGCAGCTTTCAGGGAGGGAACACTGAAGCTTTCTTT. Protein sequence: CASSFQGGNTEAFF.

This clone was seen a single time. The chain couples TRBV11-2 to TRBJ2-7, with a possible D match to TRBD2 (5 bases). The ends were cut back, 2 bases at V and 5 bases at J, with 16 bases in the middle. The CDR3 sequence is 15 residues long. Germline V gene lookup returns CDR1 SGHAT and CDR2 FQNNGV. The CDR3 loop is CASSLLGLQYDEQYF. As DNA, the CDR3 is TGTGCCAGCAGCTTACTCGGACTGCAGTACGACGAGCAGTACTTC. Based on the CDR3 plus reference TRBV11-2 and TRBJ2-7, the full variable domain is EAGVAQSPRYKIIEKRQSVAFWCNPISGHATLYWYQQILGQGPKLLIQFQNNGVVDDSQLPKDRFSAERLKGVDSTLKIQPAKLEDSAVYLCASSLLGLQYDEQYFGPGTRLTVT.

The gene calls are TRBV27 and TRBJ1-3; D may be TRBD1 (6 bases). Germline loops: CDR1 MNHEY, CDR2 SMNVEV (reference sequence). The V end was cut by 4 bases, the J end by 4 bases, with 8 bases between. This CDR3 comprises 13 residues. The CDR3 DNA sequence: TGTGCCAGCAGTTCTGACAGGGGAAACACCATATATTTT. Residues: CASSSDRGNTIYF.

This chain connects TRBV15 to TRBJ2-1; D perhaps matches TRBD1 (6 bases). The CDR3 is 14 amino acids. Germline CDR1 reads LNHNV; CDR2 reads YYDKDF (reference sequence). Trimming took 3 bases from V and 4 from J, leaving 10 bases between them. The CDR3 DNA reads TGTGCCACCAGCAGGGACAGAGGGTACAATGAGCAGTTCTTC. Its protein product is CATSRDRGYNEQFF.

The rearrangement joins TRBV6-5 to TRBJ1-5; TRBD1 might be the D (5 bases). CDR3 size: 13 residues. CDR1 is MNHEY, CDR2 SVGAGI, per germline. The V end lost 8 bases, the J end lost 6 bases, and 14 bases lay between the germline ends. The CDR3 is CASQRGVGQPQHF. In nucleotides, the CDR3 is TGTGCCAGCCAACGGGGGGTGGGTCAGCCCCAGCATTTT.

The chain recombines TRBV19 with TRBJ2-2, with 10 positions matching TRBD2. V dropped 6 bases and J dropped 4; count of bases not matched to a gene: 11. The CDR3 totals 17 residues. In germline, CDR1 is LNHDA, CDR2 SQIVND (reference sequence). CDR3 nucleotides: TGTGCCAGTAGCTGGGTCAGCGGGGGGGAGTTCACCGGGGAGCTGTTTTTT. Amino acids: CASSWVSGGEFTGELFF.

A note on this clone: Sequence at one end of the junction differs from germline and may be a read error. V usage is TRBV27 and J usage is TRBJ2-1; TRBD2 is a possible D gene (6 bases). The CDR3 is 13 amino acids. CDR1 and CDR2 from the germline V gene are MNHEY and SMNVEV (reference sequence). This CDR3 reads CASSFGGINKQFF. The CDR3 DNA is TGTGCCAGCAGTTTTGGGGGGATCAATAAGCAGTTCTTC.

The genes are TRBV30 and TRBJ2-3; 8 bases map to TRBD2. The CDR3 is made up of 16 amino acids. From germline, CDR1 is GTSNPN and CDR2 SVGIG (reference sequence). With 1 base clipped from V and 3 bases from J, the junction kept 9 bases outside the gene matches. The CDR3 reads CAWSARTSWSTDTQYF. CDR3 bases: TGTGCCTGGAGTGCACGGACTAGCTGGAGTACAGATACGCAGTATTTT.

In its sample, this clone was seen a few times. The CDR3 DNA sequence: TGTGCCAGCAGCCAAGGCGCGGCCAGGGCCGGAGAAAAACTGTTTTTT. Protein product: CASSQGAARAGEKLFF. The chain joins TRBV4-2 to TRBJ1-4, with a possible D match to TRBD1 (5 bases). The CDR3 totals 16 residues. From germline, CDR1 is LGHNA and CDR2 YNFKEQ. V gave up 1 base and J gave up 8 bases, with 17 bases separating them.

The chain couples TRBV19 to TRBJ1-5; no clear D. CDR3 length equals 11 residues. V was clipped by 7 bases and J by 9 bases, with 10 bases between them. Germline V gene data show CDR1 as LNHDA and CDR2 as SQIVND (reference sequence). The CDR3 sequence is CASNSRGPQHF. CDR3 DNA: TGTGCCAGTAATAGCCGGGGGCCCCAGCATTTT.

The rearrangement links TRBV6-6 to TRBJ2-7, with D possibly being TRBD2 (5 bases). The CDR3 spans 14 residues. V was trimmed by 2 bases and J by 2 bases, leaving 10 bases between them. Germline assignment: CDR1 MNHNY and CDR2 SVGAGI (reference sequence). This CDR3 is CASSYRGFPYEQYF. The DNA of the CDR3 is TGTGCCAGCAGTTACCGAGGGTTCCCCTACGAGCAGTACTTC.

V usage is TRBV4-1 and J usage is TRBJ2-7; 7 bases are a match to TRBD1. Germline assignment: CDR1 MGHRA and CDR2 YSYEKL. The CDR3 contains 19 residues. With V trimmed by 0 bases and J by 4 bases, 18 bases remained unmatched. The CDR3 reads CASSQDSLFRDSLLYEQYF. The CDR3 DNA follows: TGCGCCAGCAGCCAAGATTCCCTATTCCGGGACAGCCTGTTGTACGAGCAGTACTTC.